What follows are 27 T cell receptor beta chains derived from one specimen sequenced in a study of OX40 agonist ivuxolimab in advanced cancers. The protocol was immunoSEQ multiplex PCR, while the TCRdb copy is restricted to in-frame clones and leaves out a portion. Here the sample spans tens of thousands of clones, more than 85% being singletons. Sequences were derived from CD4+ or CD8+ T cells sorted from blood, sampled in a trial of the OX40 agonist ivuxolimab. These receptors originate from an adult with an advanced solid tumor such as melanoma, head and neck, liver or kidney cancer.

The CDR3, as DNA: TGTGCCAGCAGCAAAGGCCCGACGAACACCGGGGAGCTGTTTTTT. As protein: CASSKGPTNTGELFF. The chain recombines TRBV7-8 with TRBJ2-2, with D hard to call. This CDR3 is built from 15 residues. CDR1 and CDR2 from the germline V gene are SGHVS and FQNEAQ. V was shortened by 5 bases and J by 0 bases, with 10 bases between the two germline ends.

The chain couples TRBV19 to TRBJ1-1, with D possibly TRBD1 on 6 matching bases. The germline V gene encodes CDR1 LNHDA and CDR2 SQIVND (reference sequence). CDR3 length: 16 amino acids. V was shortened by 7 bases and J by 0 bases, with 18 bases between the two germline ends. CDR3 amino acids: CASKGGSGAMNTEAFF. The CDR3 nucleotides read TGTGCCAGTAAAGGGGGGTCAGGGGCCATGAACACTGAAGCTTTCTTT. Together with reference TRBV19 and TRBJ1-1, the CDR3 gives the full variable domain: DGGITQSPKYLFRKEGQNVTLSCEQNLNHDAMYWYRQDPGQGLRLIYYSQIVNDFQKGDIAEGYSVSREKKESFPLTVTSAQKNPTAFYLCASKGGSGAMNTEAFFGQGTRLTVV.

This rearrangement joins TRBV19 to TRBJ2-7; 10 bases are a match to TRBD2. The CDR3 extends over 18 amino acids. Trimming at V came to 3 bases and at J to 2 bases, leaving 13 bases not matched to a gene. Germline V gene sequence: CDR1 LNHDA, CDR2 SQIVND (reference sequence). This chain's CDR3 is CASSMGFYGTSETYEQYF. The CDR3, as DNA: TGTGCCAGTAGTATGGGTTTTTATGGGACTAGCGAAACCTACGAGCAGTACTTC.

V usage is TRBV27 and J usage is TRBJ1-1, with 8 bases matching TRBD1. In germline, CDR1 is MNHEY, CDR2 SMNVEV (reference sequence). The CDR3 loop spans 18 amino acids. V was clipped by 3 bases and J by 0 bases; unmatched bases: 12. The CDR3: CASSLVGRGRGMNTEAFF. CDR3 nucleotide sequence: TGTGCCAGCAGTTTGGTCGGCAGGGGGCGAGGGATGAACACTGAAGCTTTCTTT.

J is TRBJ1-6 and V is TRBV15; TRBD1 might be the D (6 bases). Germline CDR1 and CDR2: LNHNV and YYDKDF (reference sequence). The CDR3 covers 13 residues. Deletions cut 5 bases from V and 11 bases from J, with 13 bases between. In DNA, the CDR3 is TGTGCCACCAGCCAGCGGACAGTAACACCCCTCCACTTT. Amino acid sequence: CATSQRTVTPLHF. The full variable domain, with the rest looked up from reference TRBV15 and TRBJ1-6, is DAMVIQNPRYQVTQFGKPVTLSCSQTLNHNVMYWYQQKSSQAPKLLFHYYDKDFNNEADTPDNFQSRRPNTSFCFLDIRSPGLGDTAMYLCATSQRTVTPLHFGNGTRLTVT.

J is TRBJ1-2 and V is TRBV6-6; 8 bases map to TRBD1. Germline V gene data show CDR1 as MNHNY and CDR2 as SVGAGI (reference sequence). This CDR3 is built from 15 residues. The J segment lost 7 bases and the V segment lost 0 bases, leaving 7 bases of the junction unmatched. The chain's CDR3 is CASSYSLTGVLGYTF. For the CDR3, the DNA is TGTGCCAGCAGTTACTCGCTGACAGGGGTTCTTGGCTACACCTTC.

V is TRBV18 and J is TRBJ2-1, with D perhaps given as TRBD1 or TRBD2 (6 bases each). The V end lost 6 bases, the J end lost 5 bases, and 17 bases lay between the germline ends. Germline loops: CDR1 KGHSH, CDR2 LQKENI. The CDR3 runs 15 residues. This chain's CDR3 is CASSRGEAGDNEQFF. CDR3 coding DNA: TGTGCCAGCTCCCGTGGGGAGGCAGGGGACAATGAGCAGTTCTTC.

This clone was recorded once. DNA of the CDR3: TGTGCCAGCAGGGGACGGGGCTCCTATAATTCACCCCTCCACTTT. It is translated as CASRGRGSYNSPLHF. The J gene is TRBJ1-6, the V gene TRBV27, with D perhaps matching TRBD1 (5 bases). Looked up from germline, CDR1 is MNHEY and CDR2 is SMNVEV (reference sequence). The CDR3 loop spans 15 amino acids. Trimming shortened V by 6 bases and J by 0 bases, and 9 bases separated the two germline ends.

The V call is TRBV4-1, the J call TRBJ2-7; TRBD2 matches at 12 bases. V shed 6 bases, J shed 3 bases, and the junction held 12 bases outside the gene matches. The CDR3 length is 17 residues. The germline CDR1 and CDR2 sequences are MGHRA and YSYEKL. The CDR3: CASSPARLAGEIYEQYF. CDR3 in DNA: TGCGCCAGCAGTCCGGCTCGACTAGCGGGAGAGATCTACGAGCAGTACTTC.

The chain couples TRBV4-1 to TRBJ1-1; D is undetermined. Germline CDR1 MGHRA, CDR2 YSYEKL. The CDR3 has 17 residues. V was trimmed by 0 bases and J by 1 base, leaving 15 bases between them. The CDR3 coding sequence is TGCGCCAGCAGCCAAGATCTCTCAGGCGTGCGGAACACTGAAGCTTTCTTT. The encoded protein is CASSQDLSGVRNTEAFF.

On this clone: One end of the junction is discordant with germline, which a read error may explain. V and J are TRBV15 and TRBJ1-1, with 10 bases matching TRBD1. The CDR3 totals 16 residues. Germline V gene lookup returns CDR1 LNHNV and CDR2 YYDKDF (reference sequence). The CDR3 sequence: CAASRAGTGVNTEAFF. In nucleotides, the CDR3 is TGTGCCGCCAGCAGAGCTGGGACAGGGGTTAACACTGAAGCTTTCTTT.

The genes are TRBV28 and TRBJ1-1; D gene unclear. The CDR3 runs 12 residues. V dropped 8 bases and J dropped 5 bases, with 12 bases sitting between them. The germline CDR1 and CDR2 sequences are MDHEN and SYDVKM. The CDR3 spells CASALRQTEAFF. CDR3 nucleotides: TGTGCCAGCGCCCTCAGGCAAACTGAAGCTTTCTTT. Filled out from reference TRBV28 and TRBJ1-1, the complete variable domain reads DVKVTQSSRYLVKRTGEKVFLECVQDMDHENMFWYRQDPGLGLRLIYFSYDVKMKEKGDIPEGYSVSREKKERFSLILESASTNQTSMYLCASALRQTEAFFGQGTRLTVV.

V gene TRBV5-1 combines with J gene TRBJ2-3; 8 bases are a match to TRBD1. CDR1 and CDR2 (germline): SGHRS, YFSETQ. Germline trimming cut 3 bases from V and 5 bases from J; bases unmatched to any gene: 8. The CDR3 loop spans 15 amino acids. CDR3: CASSSRGQEIDTQYF. The DNA of the CDR3 is TGCGCCAGCAGCTCTCGGGGACAGGAAATAGATACGCAGTATTTT.

In this sample, this clone turned up once. The gene calls are TRBV5-6 and TRBJ2-7; D possibly corresponds to TRBD2 (6 bases). Germline V CDR1 and CDR2: SGHDT, YYEEEE. V was clipped by 4 bases and J by 1 base, with 18 bases between them. The CDR3 runs 16 residues. CDR3 in amino acids: CASSRRAILISYEQYF. The DNA of the CDR3 is TGTGCCAGCAGCCGGAGGGCCATCCTTATTTCCTACGAGCAGTACTTC. The full variable domain, completed using reference TRBV5-6 and TRBJ2-7, is DAGVTQSPTHLIKTRGQQVTLRCSPKSGHDTVSWYQQALGQGPQFIFQYYEEEERQRGNFPDRFSGHQFPNYSSELNVNALLLGDSALYLCASSRRAILISYEQYFGPGTRLTVT.

This clone has only a few counts. V usage is TRBV27 and J usage is TRBJ1-6; D unclear. V was trimmed by 8 bases and J by 9 bases, leaving 14 bases between them. The CDR3 is made up of 13 amino acids. Germline V gene sequence: CDR1 MNHEY, CDR2 SMNVEV (reference sequence). This CDR3 is CASGLSRGSPLHF. CDR3 DNA: TGTGCCAGCGGCCTCAGCCGGGGTTCACCCCTCCACTTT.

This sequence joins TRBV7-9 and TRBJ2-1, with TRBD1 identical over 9 bases. The CDR3 covers 15 residues. Germline CDR1 is SEHNR and CDR2 is FQNEAQ (reference sequence). With V trimmed by 6 bases and J by 7 bases, 10 bases remained unmatched. The CDR3 DNA is TGTGCCAGCAGATCAACAGGGGGCGGGAGAAATGAGCAGTTCTTC. Residues: CASRSTGGGRNEQFF.

The V gene is TRBV6-5, the J gene TRBJ1-5, with D perhaps matching TRBD1 (5 bases). The germline CDR1 and CDR2 sequences are MNHEY and SVGAGI. This CDR3 is 14 amino acids long. Between the trimmed V and J ends, which lost 6 bases and 1 base, there was a span of 10 bases. CDR3 sequence reads: CASSRDRSNQPQHF. CDR3 DNA sequence: TGTGCCAGCAGCCGTGACAGAAGCAATCAGCCCCAGCATTTT.

The chain has TRBV6-6 and TRBJ1-5; D is unresolved. The CDR3 is 15 residues long. CDR1 MNHNY and CDR2 SVGAGI come from the germline V gene (reference sequence). Trimming took 5 bases from V and 0 from J, leaving 11 bases between them. DNA of the CDR3: TGTGCCAGCAGTCCCTCGGGGAATAGCAATCAGCCCCAGCATTTT. This encodes CASSPSGNSNQPQHF.

The chain joins TRBV6-1 to TRBJ1-2, with D maybe TRBD1 (5 bases). Germline CDR1 is MNHNS and CDR2 is SASEGT. The CDR3 runs 13 residues. V lost 0 bases to trimming and J lost 5 bases, with 7 bases between them. CDR3 region: CASSEAGVYGYTF. CDR3 sequence (DNA): TGTGCCAGCAGTGAAGCAGGGGTTTATGGCTACACCTTC.

V gene TRBV2 combines with J gene TRBJ2-2, with D tentatively TRBD1 or TRBD2 (6 bases each). The V end lost 2 bases, the J end lost 5 bases, and 12 bases lay between the germline ends. The CDR3 has 15 residues. Germline V gene sequence: CDR1 SNHLY, CDR2 FYNNEI. The chain's CDR3 is CASSERSGATGELFF. DNA of the CDR3: TGTGCCAGCAGTGAACGATCGGGGGCGACCGGGGAGCTGTTTTTT.

The table lists this clone with a count of one. The CDR3: CASTREQGNLDYGYTF. The CDR3 coding sequence is TGTGCCAGTACCCGGGAACAGGGGAATTTGGACTATGGCTACACCTTC. V and J are TRBV19 and TRBJ1-2; 7 bases are a match to TRBD1. This CDR3 has 16 residues. CDR1 and CDR2 from the germline V gene are LNHDA and SQIVND (reference sequence). V was pared by 7 bases and J by 3 bases, with 14 bases of the junction left unmatched.

Here the CDR3 DNA reads TGTGCCAGCAGCCCGACAGGACGGAACACTGAAGCTTTCTTT. This encodes CASSPTGRNTEAFF. V is TRBV7-9 and J is TRBJ1-1, with D perhaps matching TRBD1 (6 bases). The germline V and J ends were trimmed by 5 bases and 1 base, with 11 bases remaining between them. CDR3 length equals 14 residues. Germline lookup yields CDR1 SEHNR and CDR2 FQNEAQ (reference sequence).

The rearrangement uses TRBV4-2 and TRBJ1-2; D gene unclear. This CDR3 is built from 16 residues. Trimming left V 0 bases short and J 2 bases short, with 13 bases between. Germline CDR1 reads LGHNA; CDR2 reads YNFKEQ. Here the CDR3 reads CASSQDFPVQNYGYTF. DNA of the CDR3: TGTGCCAGCAGCCAAGATTTTCCAGTGCAAAACTATGGCTACACCTTC.

This clone was recorded a few times. This chain joins TRBV2 and TRBJ2-3, with TRBD1 matching over 7 bases. V lost 2 bases, J lost 6 bases, and 8 bases stayed unmatched. This CDR3 has 15 residues. Per germline, CDR1 SNHLY and CDR2 FYNNEI. DNA for the CDR3: TGTGCCAGCAGTGAACGGGACAGATATGTGGATACGCAGTATTTT. It specifies CASSERDRYVDTQYF.

The V and J genes are TRBV5-6 and TRBJ2-7; TRBD2 is a possible D gene (6 bases). This CDR3 contains 15 residues. The ends were cut back, 6 bases at V and 2 bases at J, with 18 bases in the middle. Germline V gene lookup returns CDR1 SGHDT and CDR2 YYEEEE. CDR3 sequence (DNA): TGTGCCAGCAATCCTCCCGGGCGGGGAGCCTACGAGCAGTACTTC. Its translation is CASNPPGRGAYEQYF.

The chain is built from TRBV6-1 and TRBJ1-6, with no clear D. V lost 3 bases and J 7 bases, leaving 13 bases between the germline ends. CDR1 and CDR2 (germline): MNHNS, SASEGT. The CDR3 is 15 amino acids. Here the CDR3 reads CASSETRDSNSPLHF. The CDR3 region has the DNA TGTGCCAGCAGTGAGACCCGAGATTCGAATTCACCCCTCCACTTT.

The gene calls are TRBV6-8 and TRBJ1-5; 7 bases fit TRBD1. V trimming: 4 bases; J trimming: 1 base; junction bases outside the gene matches: 7. Germline loops: CDR1 MNHGY, CDR2 SAAAGT. This CDR3 is 16 amino acids long. The CDR3 is CASSFSGTASNQPQHF. DNA of the CDR3: TGTGCCAGCAGTTTTTCCGGGACAGCGAGCAATCAGCCCCAGCATTTT.